These 21 T cell receptor beta chains came from one sample sequenced in a study of blood T cells in healthy people across ages. The second PCR ran about 6 to 11 cycles with a sample-barcoded 5' primer and J-beta primers. TCRdb reprocessed the 5' RACE reads with MiXCR, giving one entry per CDR3 protein. The profile covers around 1,000,000 distinct CDR3 sequences, with around 25% appearing a single time and approximately 0.7% taken by the ten largest. This sample was also put to use in a study of T cells of mothers and their children.

The material sequenced was blood. The receptors originated from a girl aged 2 to 9 in good health.

This rearrangement joins TRBV20-1 to TRBJ2-1, with 8 bases that match TRBD2. Germline V gene data show CDR1 as DFQATT and CDR2 as SNEGSKA (reference sequence). The CDR3 runs to 16 residues. The junction had 4 bases not matched to a gene; V was cut back by 0 bases and J by 0 bases. The CDR3 DNA sequence: TGCAGTGCTAGAGATGACAGCGGGAGCTCCTACAATGAGCAGTTCTTC. It encodes CSARDDSGSSYNEQFF.

V gene TRBV29-1 combines with J gene TRBJ2-7; D unresolved. Trimming took 4 bases from V and 4 from J, leaving 8 bases between them. CDR1 SQVTM and CDR2 ANQGSEA come from the germline V gene. The CDR3 has 11 residues. The CDR3 loop reads CSVVVEYEQYF. The DNA for the CDR3 is TGCAGCGTTGTCGTGGAGTACGAGCAGTACTTC.

The table lists this clonotype with a few counts. The CDR3 DNA reads as TGTGCCAGCACCGAGGGACTAAGCACAGATACGCAGTATTTT. It yields the protein CASTEGLSTDTQYF. V and J are TRBV12-3 or TRBV12-4 and TRBJ2-3, with TRBD2 identical over 7 bases. V shed 7 bases and J 0 bases; nucleotides not matched to a gene: 4. The CDR3 runs 14 residues.

This rearrangement joins TRBV27 to TRBJ2-2; no definite D call. This CDR3 spans 13 amino acids. Trimming stripped 1 base from V and 6 bases from J, with 6 bases between. CDR1 and CDR2 from the germline V gene are MNHEY and SMNVEV (reference sequence). This CDR3 reads CASSLWVSGELFF. In DNA, the CDR3 is TGTGCCAGCAGTTTATGGGTATCCGGGGAGCTGTTTTTT.

CDR3 sequence reads: CASSEQGTPETQYF. DNA of the CDR3: TGTGCCAGCAGTGAACAGGGAACGCCGGAGACCCAGTACTTC. The rearrangement joins TRBV12-3 or TRBV12-4 to TRBJ2-5, with D perhaps TRBD1 (6 bases). This CDR3 has 14 residues. Between the trimmed V and J ends, which lost 5 bases and 5 bases, there was a span of 15 bases.

The chain employs TRBV19 and TRBJ1-2, with D unresolved. The CDR3 consists of 11 residues. CDR1 and CDR2 from the germline V gene are LNHDA and SQIVND (reference sequence). V was cut by 7 bases and J by 11 bases, with 14 bases left in between. The CDR3 protein is CASMVSGNYTF. CDR3 nucleotides: TGTGCCAGTATGGTTTCGGGGAATTACACCTTC.

This clonotype was recorded a few times. The chain links TRBV6-1 to TRBJ2-5; possible D gene TRBD1, 6 bases. V lost 6 bases and J lost 2, with 22 bases in between. The CDR3 runs to 17 residues. Germline V CDR1 and CDR2: MNHNS, SASEGT. The CDR3 region has the DNA TGTGCCAGCAGCTTTATCCGACTTTCAAGGGGGCAAGAGACCCAGTACTTC. It is translated as CASSFIRLSRGQETQYF.

The CDR3 region has the DNA TGTGCCAGCAGTGCAGGGGGAGCGGGGACCACCTGGAATGAGCAGTTCTTC. As protein: CASSAGGAGTTWNEQFF. The rearrangement uses TRBV11-2 and TRBJ2-1; D possibly matches TRBD1 or TRBD2 (7 bases each). Germline V gives CDR1 SGHAT, CDR2 FQNNGV. The CDR3 has 17 amino acids. With 6 bases removed from V and 7 bases from J, the gap between germline ends came to 25 bases.

This clonotype came up a few times. V is TRBV15 and J is TRBJ2-7, with D possibly matching TRBD2 (5 bases). This CDR3 has 15 residues. Trimming pared 3 bases from V and 2 bases from J, leaving 14 bases between. Per the germline V gene, CDR1 is LNHNV and CDR2 is YYDKDF (reference sequence). The CDR3 here is CATSSPRAGTYEQYF. Here the CDR3 DNA reads TGTGCCACCAGCAGTCCGAGGGCCGGGACCTACGAGCAGTACTTC.

This clonotype was recorded at least ten times. The chain joins TRBV29-1 to TRBJ2-7; 7 bases map to TRBD1. Germline CDR1 SQVTM, CDR2 ANQGSEA. The CDR3 length is 13 residues. V shed 5 bases, J shed 6 bases, and the junction held 10 bases outside the gene matches. The CDR3 nucleotides are TGCAGCGTTCCCCGACAGGGATCAGGCGAGCAGTACTTC. This encodes CSVPRQGSGEQYF.

This clonotype was recorded a few times. This sequence joins TRBV27 and TRBJ2-5; the D gene is possibly TRBD2 (6 bases). The end of the DNA fits TRBJ2-1 better, so the J call may be wrong. This CDR3 is 15 amino acids long. Germline CDR1 reads MNHEY; CDR2 reads SMNVEV (reference sequence). The CDR3 DNA reads TGTGCCAGCAGTTCTTTTAGGGGACTGGGTAATGAGCAGTTCTTC. Encoded protein: CASSSFRGLGNEQFF.

This clonotype appeared a few times. The V gene is TRBV6-1, the J gene TRBJ2-1; the D gene is possibly TRBD1 (5 bases). The last part of the DNA fits TRBJ2-7 better; the J call may be wrong. In germline, CDR1 is MNHNS, CDR2 SASEGT. CDR3 length equals 14 residues. The CDR3 DNA is TGTGCCAGCAGCAGACAGTTGGGATCCTACGAGCAGTACTTC. It translates to CASSRQLGSYEQYF.

This clonotype turned up a few times. The gene calls are TRBV24-1 and TRBJ2-2; a possible D gene is TRBD1 (5 bases). This CDR3 comprises 16 residues. Germline V lookup: CDR1 KGHDR, CDR2 SFDVKD. Trimming stripped 8 bases from V and 5 bases from J, with 20 bases between. The CDR3 reads CATKSPLAGLTGELFF. The CDR3 bases are TGTGCCACCAAATCACCTTTGGCAGGGCTGACCGGGGAGCTGTTTTTT.

This clonotype was counted many times. The chain couples TRBV11-2 to TRBJ2-3, with D perhaps given as TRBD1 or TRBD2 (5 bases each). Deletions cut 3 bases from V and 7 bases from J, with 14 bases between. CDR1 is SGHAT, CDR2 FQNNGV, per germline. The CDR3 runs 14 residues. CDR3 DNA sequence: TGTGCCAGCAGCTTTTGGGGGAGCCGGAATACGCAGTATTTT. Its protein is CASSFWGSRNTQYF.

In its sample, this clonotype was seen once. The V call is TRBV7-9, the J call TRBJ1-4, with a tentative D call TRBD1 (5 bases). The V gene's germline CDR1 is SEHNR and CDR2 FQNEAQ (reference sequence). V was trimmed by 1 base and J by 0 bases, leaving 9 bases between them. This CDR3 has 16 residues. The CDR3 bases are TGTGCCAGCAGCTTAGATGTAGGGGCAACTAATGAAAAACTGTTTTTT. Residues: CASSLDVGATNEKLFF.

The sample holds many counts of this clonotype. V and J are TRBV6-2 or TRBV6-3 and TRBJ2-7; D is possibly TRBD1 (5 bases). The germline CDR1 and CDR2 sequences are MNHEY and SVGEGT. Trimming left V 2 bases short and J 4 bases short, with 12 bases between. This CDR3 comprises 14 residues. The CDR3 DNA reads as TGTGCCAGCAGTTACAGTGGACAAAATTACGAGCAGTACTTC. Residues: CASSYSGQNYEQYF.

V is TRBV7-2 and J is TRBJ2-1, with TRBD1 identical over 9 bases. From germline, CDR1 is SGHTA and CDR2 FQGNSA. CDR3 length: 15 amino acids. V was pared by 5 bases and J by 7 bases, with 9 bases of the junction left unmatched. CDR3 sequence reads: CASSLGQGSRNEQFF. DNA of the CDR3: TGTGCCAGCAGCCTTGGACAGGGGAGTAGGAATGAGCAGTTCTTC.

This rearrangement joins TRBV7-3 to TRBJ1-5, with 7 bases fitting TRBD1. This CDR3 region has 14 residues. With V trimmed by 6 bases and J by 3 bases, 5 bases remained unmatched. Germline CDR1 reads SGHTA; CDR2 reads FQGTGA. The chain's CDR3 is CASSPGQPNQPQHF. CDR3 DNA sequence: TGTGCCAGCAGTCCGGGACAGCCCAATCAGCCCCAGCATTTT.

J is TRBJ2-1 and V is TRBV6-4; D is possibly TRBD1 or TRBD2 (5 bases each). V shed 7 bases and J shed 0 bases, with 10 bases lying between them. CDR3 length: 14 residues. Germline lookup yields CDR1 MRHNA and CDR2 SNTAGT. The CDR3 loop is CASTRGLSYNEQFF. Here the CDR3 DNA reads TGTGCCAGCACGAGGGGTCTCTCCTACAATGAGCAGTTCTTC.

This chain uses TRBV27 with TRBJ1-1; the D is unclear. This CDR3 contains 15 residues. The V gene's germline CDR1 is MNHEY and CDR2 SMNVEV (reference sequence). V was cut by 5 bases and J by 1 base, with 14 bases left in between. CDR3 DNA: TGTGCCAGCAGTCCCCAAAACCAGGCGAACACTGAAGCTTTCTTT. Its translation: CASSPQNQANTEAFF.

This clonotype turned up a few times. V gene TRBV12-5 combines with J gene TRBJ2-5; TRBD2 aligns across 13 bases. CDR3 length equals 16 residues. Germline CDR1 LGHNT, CDR2 FRNRAP. V lost 6 bases and J lost 5; bases outside the gene matches: 9. The CDR3 loop reads CASGRTSGGARETQYF. The DNA for the CDR3 is TGTGCTAGTGGCCGTACTAGCGGGGGGGCCCGGGAGACCCAGTACTTC.